Given below is one T cell receptor (beta chain) in context. This table comes from immunoSEQ multiplex PCR, and its TCRdb copy is limited to in-frame clones, with some not included. Found here are some 87,000 clones, about 92% of them singletons; the top ten hold roughly 0.21%. This sample is drawn from a study of T cell changes during pregnancy in multiple sclerosis. Germline CDR1 MGHDK, CDR2 SYGVNS. Trimming removed 6 bases at V and 0 bases at J, with 13 bases between. The CDR3 loop spans 15 amino acids. Specimen: CD4+ T cells from peripheral blood mononuclear cells, collected before pregnancy. The J gene is TRBJ2-3, the V gene TRBV25-1; a possible D gene is TRBD2 (5 bases). The sequence was collected from a female donor with multiple sclerosis, enrolled in a pregnancy study. CDR3 bases: TGTGCCAGCAGGGGAGACAAGCCTAGCACAGATACGCAGTATTTT. Its protein is CASRGDKPSTDTQYF.